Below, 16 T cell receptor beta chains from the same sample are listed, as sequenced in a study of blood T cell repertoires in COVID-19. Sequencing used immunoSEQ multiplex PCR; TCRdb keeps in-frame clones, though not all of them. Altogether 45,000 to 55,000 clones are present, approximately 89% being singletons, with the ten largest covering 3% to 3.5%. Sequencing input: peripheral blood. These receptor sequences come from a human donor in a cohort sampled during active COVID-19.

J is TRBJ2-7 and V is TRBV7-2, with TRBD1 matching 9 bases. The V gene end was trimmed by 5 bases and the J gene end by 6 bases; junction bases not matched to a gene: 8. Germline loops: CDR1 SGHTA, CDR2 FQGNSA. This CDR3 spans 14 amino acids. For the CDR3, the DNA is TGTGCCAGCAGCCGGGGGACAGGGCTTCGCGAGCAGTACTTC. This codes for CASSRGTGLREQYF.

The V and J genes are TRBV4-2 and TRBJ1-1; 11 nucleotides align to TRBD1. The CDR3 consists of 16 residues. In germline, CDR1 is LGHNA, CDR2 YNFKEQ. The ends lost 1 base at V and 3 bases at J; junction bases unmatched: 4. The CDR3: CASSQGTGGKDTEAFF. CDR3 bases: TGTGCCAGCAGCCAAGGGACAGGGGGCAAGGACACTGAAGCTTTCTTT.

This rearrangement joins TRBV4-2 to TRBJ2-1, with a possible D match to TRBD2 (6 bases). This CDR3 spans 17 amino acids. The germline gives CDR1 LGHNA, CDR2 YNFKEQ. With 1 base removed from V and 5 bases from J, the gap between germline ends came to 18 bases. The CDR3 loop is CASSQGTRGIGDNEQFF. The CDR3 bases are TGTGCCAGCAGCCAAGGAACGCGCGGGATAGGGGACAATGAGCAGTTCTTC.

The CDR3, as DNA: TGTGCCAGCAGCCCCCACGGACAGAGAACCGGGGAGCTGTTTTTT. Its protein is CASSPHGQRTGELFF. The rearrangement joins TRBV7-9 to TRBJ2-2; D might be TRBD1 (6 bases). The CDR3 has 15 residues. Trimming took off 5 bases at V and 5 bases at J, with 15 bases between the two ends. In germline, CDR1 is SEHNR, CDR2 FQNEAQ (reference sequence).

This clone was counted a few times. CDR3 loop: CASSVPSTGFSTDTQYF. For the CDR3, the DNA is TGTGCCAGCAGCGTCCCCTCGACAGGTTTTAGCACAGATACGCAGTATTTT. This sequence joins TRBV5-4 and TRBJ2-3, with D maybe TRBD1 (6 bases). The V gene's germline CDR1 is SGHNT and CDR2 YYREEE (reference sequence). This CDR3 comprises 17 residues. Trimming left V 4 bases short and J 0 bases short, with 18 bases between.

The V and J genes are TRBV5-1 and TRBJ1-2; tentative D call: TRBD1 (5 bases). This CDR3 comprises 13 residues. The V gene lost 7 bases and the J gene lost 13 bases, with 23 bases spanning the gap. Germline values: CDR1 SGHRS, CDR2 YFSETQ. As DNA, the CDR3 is TGCGCCAGCGCCTCGGACACGGGGGAGAGGGGCACCTTC. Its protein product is CASASDTGERGTF.

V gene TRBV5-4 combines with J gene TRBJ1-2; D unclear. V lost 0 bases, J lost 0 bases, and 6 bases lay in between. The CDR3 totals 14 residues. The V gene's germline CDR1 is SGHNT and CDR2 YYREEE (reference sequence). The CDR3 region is CASSLGAPNYGYTF. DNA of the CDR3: TGTGCCAGCAGCTTGGGGGCCCCTAACTATGGCTACACCTTC.

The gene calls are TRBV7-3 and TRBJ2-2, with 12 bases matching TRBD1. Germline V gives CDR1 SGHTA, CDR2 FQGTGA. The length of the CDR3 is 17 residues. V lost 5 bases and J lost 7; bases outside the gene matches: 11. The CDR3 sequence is CASSRTRDRGQGGELFF. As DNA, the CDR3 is TGTGCCAGCAGCAGAACTCGGGACAGGGGGCAGGGCGGGGAGCTGTTTTTT.

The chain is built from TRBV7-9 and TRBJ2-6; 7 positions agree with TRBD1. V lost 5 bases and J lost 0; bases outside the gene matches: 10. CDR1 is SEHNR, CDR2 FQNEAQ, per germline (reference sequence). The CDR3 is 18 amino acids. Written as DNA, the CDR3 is TGTGCCAGCAGCCAAGCCGGGACAGCCCTCTCTGGGGCCAACGTCCTGACTTTC. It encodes CASSQAGTALSGANVLTF.

In DNA, the CDR3 is TGCGCCAGCAGCTTGCGGGCGGGGGTAATCTACGAGCAGTACTTC. As protein: CASSLRAGVIYEQYF. The chain uses TRBV5-1 and TRBJ2-7, with 7 bases identical to TRBD2. The trim removed 1 base at V and 3 bases at J, leaving 7 bases unmatched. The germline V gene has CDR1 SGHRS and CDR2 YFSETQ. The CDR3 length is 15 residues.

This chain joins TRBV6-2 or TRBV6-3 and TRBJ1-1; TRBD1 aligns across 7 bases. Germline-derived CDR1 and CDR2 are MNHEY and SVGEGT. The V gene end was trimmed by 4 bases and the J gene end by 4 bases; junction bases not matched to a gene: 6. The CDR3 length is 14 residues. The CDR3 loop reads CASSSAGGPTEAFF. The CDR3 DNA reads TGTGCCAGCAGTTCGGCAGGGGGACCCACTGAAGCTTTCTTT.

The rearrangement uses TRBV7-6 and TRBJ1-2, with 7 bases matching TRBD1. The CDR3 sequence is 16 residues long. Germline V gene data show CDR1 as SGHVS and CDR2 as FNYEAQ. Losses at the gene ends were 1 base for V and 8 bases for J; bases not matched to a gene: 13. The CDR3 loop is CASSLVGHRGSAGYTF. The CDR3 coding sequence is TGTGCCAGCAGCTTAGTGGGGCACAGGGGTAGTGCCGGCTACACCTTC.

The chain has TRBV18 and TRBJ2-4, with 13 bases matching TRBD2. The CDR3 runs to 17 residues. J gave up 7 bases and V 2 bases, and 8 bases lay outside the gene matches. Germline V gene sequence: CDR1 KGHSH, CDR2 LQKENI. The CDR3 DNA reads TGTGCCAGCTCACCAGTGACTAGCGGGGGGCCGGGGAACATTCAGTACTTC. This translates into CASSPVTSGGPGNIQYF.

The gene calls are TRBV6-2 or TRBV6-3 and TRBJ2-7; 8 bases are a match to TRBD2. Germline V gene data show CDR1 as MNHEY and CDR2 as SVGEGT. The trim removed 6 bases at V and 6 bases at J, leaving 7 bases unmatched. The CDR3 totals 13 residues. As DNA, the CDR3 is TGTGCCAGCAGCCCCCGCGGGGGGACCGAGCAGTACTTC. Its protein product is CASSPRGGTEQYF.

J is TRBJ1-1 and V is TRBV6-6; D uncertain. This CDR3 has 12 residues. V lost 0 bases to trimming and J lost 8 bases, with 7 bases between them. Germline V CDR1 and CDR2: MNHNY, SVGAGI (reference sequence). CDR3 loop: CASSYSGSEAFF. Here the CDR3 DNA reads TGTGCCAGCAGTTACTCGGGCAGCGAAGCTTTCTTT.

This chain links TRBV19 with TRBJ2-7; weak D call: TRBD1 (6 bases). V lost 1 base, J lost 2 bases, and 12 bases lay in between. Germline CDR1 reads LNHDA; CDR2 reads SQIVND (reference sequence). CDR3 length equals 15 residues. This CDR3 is CASSIGQGITYEQYF. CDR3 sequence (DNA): TGTGCCAGTAGTATAGGGCAGGGGATTACCTACGAGCAGTACTTC.